This TCR beta chain was captured by sequencing in a study of CD8 T cell repertoires and HIV-1 epitope variants. Across the study: Controls were a CMV, EBV and flu peptide pool, Ebola AY9 negative control, and no-peptide well.

Concerning this clone itself: Its specificity is not known.

Repertoires were generated with immunoSEQ multiplex PCR, while TCRdb's copy carries only in-frame clones and drops some. The data hold under 6,500 clones, with roughly 65% observed a single time. The CDR3 covers 13 residues. CDR1 SGHVS and CDR2 FQNEAQ come from the germline V gene. Sequenced input: cultured CD8+ T cells derived from PBMCs. This chain uses TRBV7-8 with TRBJ2-5, with 9 bases aligning to TRBD1. Matching the DNA end better, TRBJ2-7 makes the J call doubtful. This receptor was taken from a male donor with HIV. The chain's CDR3 is CASSYRGLDEQYF. Written as DNA, the CDR3 is TGTGCCAGCAGCTACAGGGGGCTGGACGAGCAGTACTTC.